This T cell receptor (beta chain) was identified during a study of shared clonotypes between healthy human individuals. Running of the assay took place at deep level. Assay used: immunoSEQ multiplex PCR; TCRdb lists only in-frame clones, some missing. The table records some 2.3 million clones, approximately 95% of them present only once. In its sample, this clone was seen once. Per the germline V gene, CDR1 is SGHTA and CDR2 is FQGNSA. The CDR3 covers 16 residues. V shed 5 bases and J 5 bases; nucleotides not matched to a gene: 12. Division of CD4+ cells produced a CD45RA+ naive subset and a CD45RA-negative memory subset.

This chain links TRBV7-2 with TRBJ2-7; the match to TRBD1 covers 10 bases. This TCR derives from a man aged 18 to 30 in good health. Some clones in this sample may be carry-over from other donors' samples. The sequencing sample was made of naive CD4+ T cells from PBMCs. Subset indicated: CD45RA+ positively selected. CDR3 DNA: TGTGCCAGCAGCCAGGGGACAGGGGTCCTTAATCACGAGCAGTACTTC. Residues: CASSQGTGVLNHEQYF.